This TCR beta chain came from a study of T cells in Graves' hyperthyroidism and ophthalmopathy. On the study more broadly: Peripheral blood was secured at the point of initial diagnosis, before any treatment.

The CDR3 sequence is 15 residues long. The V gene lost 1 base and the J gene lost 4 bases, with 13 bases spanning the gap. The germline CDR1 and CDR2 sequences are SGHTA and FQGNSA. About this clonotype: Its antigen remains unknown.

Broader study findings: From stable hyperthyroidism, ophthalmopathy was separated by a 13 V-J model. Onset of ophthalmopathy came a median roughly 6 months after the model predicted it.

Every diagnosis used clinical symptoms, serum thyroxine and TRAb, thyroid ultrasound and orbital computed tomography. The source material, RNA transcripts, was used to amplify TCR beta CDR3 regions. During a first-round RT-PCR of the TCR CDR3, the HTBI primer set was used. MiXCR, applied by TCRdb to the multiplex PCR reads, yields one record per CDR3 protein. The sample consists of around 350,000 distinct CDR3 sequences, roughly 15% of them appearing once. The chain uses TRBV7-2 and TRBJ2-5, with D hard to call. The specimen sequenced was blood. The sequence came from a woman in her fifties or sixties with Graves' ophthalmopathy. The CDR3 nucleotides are TGTGCCAGCAGCTTAGTGGGGTCTGGCCGAGAGACCCAGTACTTC. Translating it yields CASSLVGSGRETQYF. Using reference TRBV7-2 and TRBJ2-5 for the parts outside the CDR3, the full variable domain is GAGVSQSPSNKVTEKGKDVELRCDPISGHTALYWYRQSLGQGLEFLIYFQGNSAPDKSGLPSDRFSAERTGGSVSTLTIQRTQQEDSAVYLCASSLVGSGRETQYFGPGTRLLVL.